This TCR beta chain was identified in a study of blood T cell repertoires in COVID-19. Participant-reported clinical history was the basis for cohort assignment. V dropped 7 bases and J dropped 4 bases, with 13 bases sitting between them. This CDR3 spans 13 amino acids. CDR1 is MNHEY, CDR2 SVGAGI, per germline. Sequencing used immunoSEQ multiplex PCR; TCRdb keeps in-frame clones, though not all of them. The sample holds around 330,000 clones, about 91% seen once. The sequencing sample was made of PBMCs or T cells enriched from blood (not recorded which). The chain joins TRBV6-5 to TRBJ1-1, with D uncertain. This clonotype was obtained from a woman aged 18-29 years who had recovered from COVID-19. The CDR3 spells CASTVAYGTEAFF. The CDR3 DNA follows: TGTGCCAGCACCGTTGCTTACGGCACTGAAGCTTTCTTT.